This passage covers 29 T cell receptor beta chains from one sample sequenced in a study of CD8 T cells in ankylosing spondylitis. TCRdb called the 5' RACE reads again in MiXCR, with one record for every CDR3 protein. The sample records under 300,000 distinct CDR3 sequences, roughly a tenth being singletons. Sequenced material: blood, either unsorted or a sorted T cell fraction (not recorded which). Receptor source: a male donor with ankylosing spondylitis or in good health (not recorded which).

As for this clonotype: A much larger clone lies one base from this, so it may be a read error. The chain uses TRBV29-1 and TRBJ2-1; D not certain. Germline V gene data show CDR1 as SQVTM and CDR2 as ANQGSEA. The CDR3 sequence is 10 residues long. Trimming shortened V by 6 bases and J by 8 bases, and 8 bases separated the two germline ends. CDR3 nucleotides: TGCAGCGTCCTGAGCGATGAGCAGTTCTTC. Protein: CSVLSDEQFF.

This clonotype turned up a few times. V gene TRBV30 combines with J gene TRBJ1-2; 8 bases are shared with TRBD1. CDR1 and CDR2 (germline): GTSNPN, SVGIG (reference sequence). Unmatched junction bases numbered 5, after V lost 3 bases and J lost 5 bases. The CDR3 has 13 amino acids. The CDR3 bases are TGTGCCTGGAGCGAGACAGGGGCTTATGGCTACACCTTC. It translates to CAWSETGAYGYTF.

The chain carries TRBV7-2 and TRBJ1-1; 10 bases line up with TRBD1. Germline-derived CDR1 and CDR2 are SGHTA and FQGNSA. The CDR3 length is 14 residues. The V and J ends lost 5 bases and 7 bases, in that order; junction bases with no gene match: 7. The CDR3 sequence is CASSVGTGVHEAFF. CDR3 DNA: TGTGCCAGCAGCGTTGGGACAGGGGTACATGAAGCTTTCTTT.

This clonotype was seen repeatedly, ten times or more. This chain links TRBV30 with TRBJ1-5; weak D call: TRBD1 (6 bases). The CDR3 sequence is 13 residues long. With 5 bases removed from V and 3 bases from J, the gap between germline ends came to 11 bases. Germline lookup yields CDR1 GTSNPN and CDR2 SVGIG (reference sequence). CDR3 sequence: CAWQQGINQPQHF. CDR3 DNA: TGTGCCTGGCAACAGGGAATCAATCAGCCCCAGCATTTT.

Ten or more counts support this clonotype. This chain uses TRBV20-1 with TRBJ2-3; D possibly corresponds to TRBD2 (5 bases). This CDR3 has 14 amino acids. V lost 2 bases and J 1 base, leaving 10 bases between the germline ends. The germline gives CDR1 DFQATT, CDR2 SNEGSKA (reference sequence). The CDR3 coding sequence is TGCAGTGCTAGAACAGAGAGGGGCACAGATACGCAGTATTTT. Translated: CSARTERGTDTQYF.

V is TRBV4-2 and J is TRBJ2-3; TRBD2 agrees at 10 bases. V trimming: 10 bases; J trimming: 3 bases; junction bases outside the gene matches: 16. From germline, CDR1 is LGHNA and CDR2 YNFKEQ. The CDR3 contains 17 residues. CDR3 loop: CANSPEGSGRHTDTQYF. Here the CDR3 DNA reads TGTGCCAACAGTCCGGAGGGTAGCGGGAGGCATACAGATACGCAGTATTTT.

This clonotype was picked up many times. The chain joins TRBV7-2 to TRBJ2-7, with D perhaps matching TRBD1 (5 bases). The CDR3 extends over 14 amino acids. Germline V gene sequence: CDR1 SGHTA, CDR2 FQGNSA. The V and J ends lost 1 base and 3 bases respectively, with 10 bases between them. The CDR3 sequence is CASSLVQGFYEQYF. The CDR3 DNA sequence: TGTGCCAGCAGCTTAGTGCAGGGATTCTACGAGCAGTACTTC.

This clonotype showed up just a few times. The chain combines TRBV6-1 with TRBJ2-7; 8 bases map to TRBD1. The CDR3 is made up of 14 amino acids. The germline V gene has CDR1 MNHNS and CDR2 SASEGT. Losses at the gene ends were 4 bases for V and 6 bases for J; bases not matched to a gene: 8. For the CDR3, the DNA is TGTGCCAGCAGTGTCCCAGGGGGCGCGGGCGAGCAGTACTTC. It yields the protein CASSVPGGAGEQYF.

In the case of this clonotype: The germline gene is not matched at one end of the junction; a read error may be the cause. The rearrangement links TRBV29-1 to TRBJ2-1; D may be TRBD2 (6 bases). Germline lookup yields CDR1 SQVTM and CDR2 ANQGSEA. The CDR3 has 14 amino acids. The CDR3 protein is CSVGKEGLGNEHFF. CDR3 in DNA: TGCAGCGTCGGAAAGGAGGGTCTTGGCAATGAGCATTTCTTC.

A single count supports this clonotype. This chain links TRBV10-3 with TRBJ2-3, with D possibly matching TRBD2 (6 bases). This CDR3 has 13 residues. Germline CDR1 ENHRY, CDR2 SYGVKD. The V end was cut by 5 bases, the J end by 6 bases, with 12 bases between. The CDR3 sequence: CAISPAGWDTQYF. CDR3 in DNA: TGTGCCATCAGTCCCGCGGGATGGGATACGCAGTATTTT.

This clonotype was recorded at least ten times. This chain links TRBV20-1 with TRBJ2-1, with D possibly TRBD2 on 7 matching bases. Germline V gene sequence: CDR1 DFQATT, CDR2 SNEGSKA (reference sequence). This CDR3 region has 15 residues. Deletions cut 3 bases from V and 0 bases from J, with 12 bases between. The CDR3, as DNA: TGCAGTGCTAGCCGGGGGGCAAGCTCCTACAATGAGCAGTTCTTC. It yields the protein CSASRGASSYNEQFF.

This clonotype was detected ten times or more. V and J are TRBV5-1 and TRBJ2-1; D is possibly TRBD2 (5 bases). This CDR3 comprises 15 residues. Germline values: CDR1 SGHRS, CDR2 YFSETQ. The V and J ends lost 1 base and 3 bases respectively, with 11 bases between them. The CDR3 protein is CASSLTLGIYNEQFF. CDR3 bases: TGCGCCAGCAGCTTGACCCTCGGGATCTACAATGAGCAGTTCTTC.

In this sample, this clonotype turned up a few times. The rearrangement links TRBV27 to TRBJ2-1; 16 nucleotides align to TRBD2. The trim removed 4 bases at V and 9 bases at J, leaving 3 bases unmatched. CDR3 length: 15 residues. Per the germline V gene, CDR1 is MNHEY and CDR2 is SMNVEV (reference sequence). The CDR3: CASSSGTSGRGEQFF. The CDR3 nucleotides read TGTGCCAGCAGTTCTGGGACTAGCGGGAGGGGTGAGCAGTTCTTC.

This clonotype was counted at least ten times. The genes are TRBV7-8 and TRBJ1-6; no reliable D call. The germline gives CDR1 SGHVS, CDR2 FQNEAQ. The CDR3 covers 16 residues. The V end was cut by 0 bases, the J end by 5 bases, with 11 bases between. CDR3 amino acids: CASSLAGPENNSPLHF. The CDR3 region has the DNA TGTGCCAGCAGCTTAGCTGGGCCAGAGAATAATTCACCCCTCCACTTT.

This clonotype was seen at least ten times. The chain couples TRBV3-1 to TRBJ2-1, with a weak D call TRBD2 (5 bases). Germline V gives CDR1 LGHDT, CDR2 YNNKEL (reference sequence). Deletions cut 4 bases from V and 7 bases from J, with 14 bases between. This CDR3 region has 14 residues. CDR3 bases: TGTGCCAGCAGCCCACCGACCTGGGAGAATGAGCAGTTCTTC. The encoded protein is CASSPPTWENEQFF.

This clonotype was seen at least ten times. This rearrangement joins TRBV7-2 to TRBJ2-1; D unresolved. In germline, CDR1 is SGHTA, CDR2 FQGNSA. CDR3 length: 12 residues. V shed 3 bases and J shed 4 bases, with 4 bases lying between them. DNA for the CDR3: TGTGCCAGCAGCTTGGGATACAATGAGCAGTTCTTC. Translation gives CASSLGYNEQFF.

This clonotype occurred many times. The chain combines TRBV30 with TRBJ1-4, with 7 bases lining up with TRBD1. This CDR3 is 14 amino acids long. CDR1 GTSNPN and CDR2 SVGIG come from the germline V gene (reference sequence). With 3 bases clipped from V and 8 bases from J, the junction kept 9 bases outside the gene matches. The CDR3 region has the DNA TGTGCCTGGAGAACCCAGGGGGTAGGAGAAAAACTGTTTTTT. Translated, it gives CAWRTQGVGEKLFF.

This chain links TRBV6-5 with TRBJ1-1, with TRBD1 identical over 8 bases. CDR1 MNHEY and CDR2 SVGAGI come from the germline V gene. This CDR3 comprises 14 residues. Losses at the gene ends were 8 bases for V and 2 bases for J; bases not matched to a gene: 7. The CDR3 DNA reads as TGTGCCAGCGGTTGGGGACAGGTTAACACTGAAGCTTTCTTT. Protein: CASGWGQVNTEAFF.

There are a few counts of this clonotype. The V and J genes are TRBV4-2 and TRBJ1-6, with a possible D match to TRBD1 (5 bases). Trimming cost V 1 base and J 11 bases, with 18 bases left between them. Germline CDR1 is LGHNA and CDR2 is YNFKEQ. The CDR3 contains 16 residues. The CDR3 region is CASSQAGSEWGAPLHF. The CDR3 DNA is TGTGCCAGCAGCCAAGCAGGGAGTGAATGGGGAGCACCCCTCCACTTT.

The chain recombines TRBV20-1 with TRBJ2-3; 12 bases line up with TRBD2. This CDR3 is built from 18 residues. Germline V gives CDR1 DFQATT, CDR2 SNEGSKA (reference sequence). V shed 7 bases, J shed 2 bases, and the junction held 16 bases outside the gene matches. The CDR3 loop reads CSGSRPGLAGPLTDTQYF. In DNA, the CDR3 is TGCAGTGGGTCCCGACCAGGACTAGCGGGACCTCTCACAGATACGCAGTATTTT.

The V and J genes are TRBV6-1 and TRBJ2-5, with 12 nucleotides matching TRBD2. V lost 3 bases, J lost 0 bases, and 8 bases stayed unmatched. Germline CDR1 MNHNS, CDR2 SASEGT. CDR3 length: 18 amino acids. The chain's CDR3 is CASSDGLAGGMYQETQYF. CDR3 coding DNA: TGTGCCAGCAGTGATGGCCTAGCGGGAGGGATGTACCAAGAGACCCAGTACTTC.

This chain connects TRBV6-2 or TRBV6-3 to TRBJ1-6; TRBD1 agrees at 9 bases. CDR3 length equals 13 residues. CDR1 and CDR2 (germline): MNHEY, SVGEGT. V lost 7 bases, J lost 9 bases, and 4 bases stayed unmatched. The chain's CDR3 is CASTGQGFSPLHF. In DNA form, the CDR3 reads TGTGCCAGCACCGGACAGGGGTTTTCACCCCTCCACTTT.

The rearrangement joins TRBV20-1 to TRBJ2-7; D remains ambiguous. V lost 6 bases to trimming and J lost 6 bases, with 12 bases between them. The CDR3 spans 11 residues. Per the germline V gene, CDR1 is DFQATT and CDR2 is SNEGSKA (reference sequence). CDR3 protein: CSANQRAEQYF. CDR3 DNA: TGCAGTGCAAACCAACGAGCCGAGCAGTACTTC.

This clonotype turned up a few times. This chain uses TRBV7-7 with TRBJ2-3; no clear D gene. Deletions cut 5 bases from V and 2 bases from J, with 17 bases between. CDR1 is SSHAT, CDR2 FNYEAQ, per germline (reference sequence). The CDR3 runs to 16 residues. CDR3 protein: CASSPLLIELTDTQYF. The CDR3 region has the DNA TGTGCCAGCAGCCCCCTCCTCATTGAACTCACAGATACGCAGTATTTT. Supplemented by reference TRBV7-7 and TRBJ2-3, the full variable domain reads GAGVSQSPRYKVTKRGQDVTLRCDPISSHATLYWYQQALGQGPEFLTYFNYEAQPDKSGLPSDRFSAERPEGSISTLTIQRTEQRDSAMYRCASSPLLIELTDTQYFGPGTRLTVL.

This clonotype occurred a few times. A much larger clone lies a single base off, so this may be a read error. The rearrangement uses TRBV4-1 and TRBJ1-3; D remains unclear. The CDR3 has 15 residues. CDR1 is MGHRA and CDR2 is YSYEKL in the germline V gene. In DNA form, the CDR3 reads TGCGCCAGCAGCCAAGAAGGACGACGAGGAAACGCCATATATTTT. Translated, it gives CASSQEGRRGNAIYF.

This clonotype appeared a few times. The V and J genes are TRBV7-2 and TRBJ2-3; D may be TRBD2 (6 bases). V was shortened by 2 bases and J by 1 base, with 13 bases between the two germline ends. CDR1 SGHTA and CDR2 FQGNSA come from the germline V gene. This CDR3 spans 16 amino acids. CDR3 residues: CASSLMERVGTDTQYF. DNA of the CDR3: TGTGCCAGCAGCTTAATGGAGCGGGTGGGCACAGATACGCAGTATTTT. Together with reference TRBV7-2 and TRBJ2-3, the CDR3 gives the full variable domain: GAGVSQSPSNKVTEKGKDVELRCDPISGHTALYWYRQSLGQGLEFLIYFQGNSAPDKSGLPSDRFSAERTGGSVSTLTIQRTQQEDSAVYLCASSLMERVGTDTQYFGPGTRLTVL.

The chain combines TRBV10-2 with TRBJ2-7; D uncertain. This CDR3 is built from 14 residues. V lost 3 bases, J lost 6 bases, and 15 bases lay in between. CDR1 and CDR2 from the germline V gene are WSHSY and SAAADI. The CDR3 loop is CASSEKGSIIEQYF. Written as DNA, the CDR3 is TGCGCCAGCAGTGAAAAAGGGTCAATCATCGAGCAGTACTTC.

A word on this clonotype: This may come from a read error, since a much larger clone is one base off. The gene calls are TRBV11-2 and TRBJ2-1; no clear D gene. The V end was cut by 5 bases, the J end by 8 bases, with 16 bases between. The CDR3 spans 14 residues. The germline V gene has CDR1 SGHAT and CDR2 FQNNGV. CDR3 sequence reads: CASSPAAAIHEQFF. In nucleotides, the CDR3 is TGTGCCAGCAGCCCCGCGGCGGCAATTCATGAGCAGTTCTTC.

This clonotype was observed at least ten times. The chain is built from TRBV20-1 and TRBJ2-1; 8 nucleotides line up with TRBD2. CDR1 is DFQATT and CDR2 is SNEGSKA in the germline V gene (reference sequence). The CDR3 runs 12 residues. V trimming: 6 bases; J trimming: 9 bases; junction bases outside the gene matches: 7. The CDR3 reads CSALSGRSEQFF. The CDR3 bases are TGCAGTGCCCTCAGCGGGAGAAGTGAGCAGTTCTTC.